This entry describes one T cell receptor (beta chain). The CDR3 runs 18 residues. CDR1 is SEHNR, CDR2 FQNEAQ, per germline (reference sequence). The V and J ends lost 2 bases and 3 bases respectively, with 19 bases between them. The protocol was immunoSEQ multiplex PCR, while the TCRdb copy is restricted to in-frame clones and leaves out a portion. The repertoire has around 30,000 clones, 80% to 85% of them found once; the top ten carry roughly a fifth. These data belong to a study of OX40 agonist ivuxolimab in advanced cancers. Study summary: As their treatment, patients were administered ivuxolimab, an agonistic anti-OX40 (CD134) antibody.

This chain uses TRBV7-9 with TRBJ2-2; the D gene is possibly TRBD1 (5 bases). The sequence came from an adult with an advanced solid tumor such as melanoma, head and neck, liver or kidney cancer. The source was CD4+ or CD8+ T cells sorted from blood, collected in a trial of the OX40 agonist ivuxolimab. DNA of the CDR3: TGTGCCAGCAGCTTAAATCAAGTGGCAGGGTATTACACCGGGGAGCTGTTTTTT. The encoded protein is CASSLNQVAGYYTGELFF.